This TCR beta chain was identified during a study of OX40 agonist ivuxolimab in advanced cancers. On the study more broadly: Every 2 weeks, patients got intravenous ivuxolimab at one of six dose levels (0.01-10 mg/kg).

Note on this clone: Its matching antigen is unknown.

Only in-frame clones appear in the TCRdb table, and some are missing; sequencing was by immunoSEQ multiplex PCR. The sample shows over 80,000 clones, 70% to 90% of them seen only once. Study-wide results and caveats: There were, on average, more expanded clones in CD8+ T cells than in CD4+. CD4+ and CD8+ T cells in blood underwent clonal expansion by week 6 at 0.1 to 3.0 mg/kg.

This CDR3 spans 14 amino acids. Between the trimmed V and J ends, which lost 3 bases and 4 bases, there was a span of 12 bases. Germline-derived CDR1 and CDR2 are SEHNR and FQNEAQ (reference sequence). Sample: CD4+ or CD8+ T cells sorted from blood, taken in a trial of the OX40 agonist ivuxolimab. The genes are TRBV7-9 and TRBJ1-1; D is possibly TRBD1 (5 bases). The sequence came from an adult with an advanced solid tumor such as melanoma, head and neck, liver or kidney cancer. The CDR3 coding sequence is TGTGCCAGCAGCTTGACAGCGGTGGTCACTGAAGCTTTCTTT. As protein: CASSLTAVVTEAFF.